This is a list of T cell receptor beta chains from one sample in a study of shared T cell receptors in the human thymus. Clones were read by immunoSEQ multiplex PCR, and TCRdb kept only the in-frame ones, dropping some. Found here are just under 550,000 clones, more than 75% of them singletons; the top ten hold more than 0.01%. These data are also associated with another study on human thymus T cells.

The sample comprised thymocytes. Receptors were obtained from a boy younger than two with a congenital heart defect. Each CDR3 is given with its conserved first and last residue. Each record gives: V gene, J gene, D gene, CDR3 length, CDR3 protein. D genes are given only for firm matches.

TRBV29-1	TRBJ2-6	TRBD1	17	CSVEWDREDTGANVLTF
TRBV5-5	TRBJ2-3	TRBD2	20	CASSLEGDGLAGGPGDTQYF
TRBV5-1	TRBJ1-4	TRBD1	16	CASSTPTGRTNEKLFF
TRBV6-4	TRBJ2-2	TRBD2	15	CASSLSGSSGGELFF
TRBV5-1	TRBJ2-3	TRBD2	18	CASRLRQRASGVTDTQYF
TRBV30	TRBJ1-1	TRBD1	15	CASSPTGGKGTEAFF
TRBV9	TRBJ2-4	-	14	CASSENLAKNIQYF
TRBV7-8	TRBJ1-5	TRBD1	17	CASSLRPQGGIDQPQHF
TRBV4-3	TRBJ1-2	TRBD1	16	CASSQDPWTGIAGYTF
TRBV2	TRBJ2-3	-	13	CASSEPQTDTQYF
TRBV11-2	TRBJ1-5	-	17	CASSQTDSPGLNQPQHF
TRBV5-6	TRBJ2-1	TRBD2	18	CASSAGTSGRIWYNEQFF
TRBV5-1	TRBJ2-3	-	13	CASGGYLTDTQYF
TRBV10-3	TRBJ1-1	-	14	CAITGGRRLGEAFF
TRBV7-8	TRBJ2-1	-	18	CASSLVRKNGDKANEQFF
TRBV7-3	TRBJ2-3	TRBD2	14	CASSLAGAADTQYF
TRBV5-1	TRBJ2-5	TRBD2	16	CASSPYAGGVRETQYF
TRBV7-2	TRBJ2-2	TRBD1	16	CASSPWTGGPTGELFF
TRBV5-4	TRBJ2-7	TRBD2	17	CASSFHSTSGVLYEQYF
TRBV5-1	TRBJ2-3	-	16	CASSLTRDKGTDTQYF
TRBV27	TRBJ2-4	TRBD2	13	CASAKRGGILQYF
TRBV12-5	TRBJ2-3	TRBD2	15	CASGSSGRAPDTQYF
TRBV5-4	TRBJ2-1	-	18	CASSLRTVLPPNQWEQFF
TRBV4-1	TRBJ2-3	TRBD2	16	CASSPTSGRSTDTQYF
TRBV29-1	TRBJ2-5	TRBD2	12	CSVHGGEETQYF
TRBV4-1	TRBJ2-1	TRBD2	15	CASSQDAGVYNEQFF
TRBV7-2	TRBJ2-5	TRBD2	16	CASSLPSGLYQETQYF
TRBV19	TRBJ1-2	TRBD1	15	CAHPPRTGGFNGYTF
TRBV4-2	TRBJ2-1	-	16	CASSQDRSGSYNEQFF
TRBV12-5	TRBJ1-4	-	14	CASGLGRGIEKLFF